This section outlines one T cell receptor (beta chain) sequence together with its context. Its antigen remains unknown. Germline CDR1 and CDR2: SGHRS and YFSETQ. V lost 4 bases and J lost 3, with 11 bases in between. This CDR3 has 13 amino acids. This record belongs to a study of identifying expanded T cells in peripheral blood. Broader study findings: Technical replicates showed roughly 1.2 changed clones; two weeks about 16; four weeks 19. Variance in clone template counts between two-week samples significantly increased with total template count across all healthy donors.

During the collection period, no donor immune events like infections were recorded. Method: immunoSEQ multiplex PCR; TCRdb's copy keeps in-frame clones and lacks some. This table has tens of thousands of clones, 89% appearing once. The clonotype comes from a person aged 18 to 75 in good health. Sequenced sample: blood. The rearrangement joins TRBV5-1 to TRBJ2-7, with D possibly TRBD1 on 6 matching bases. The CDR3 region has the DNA TGCGCCAGCAGCCCCGGACAGCTCTACGAGCAGTACTTC. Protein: CASSPGQLYEQYF.